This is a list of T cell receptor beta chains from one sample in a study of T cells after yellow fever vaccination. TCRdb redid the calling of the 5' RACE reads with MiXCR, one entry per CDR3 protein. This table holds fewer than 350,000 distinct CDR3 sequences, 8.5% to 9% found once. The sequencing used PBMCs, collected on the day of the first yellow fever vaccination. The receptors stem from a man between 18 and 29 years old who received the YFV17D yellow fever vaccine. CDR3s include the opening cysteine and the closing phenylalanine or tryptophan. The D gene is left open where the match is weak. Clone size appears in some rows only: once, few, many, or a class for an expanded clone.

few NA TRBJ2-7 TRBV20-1 CSAVPPGRDYEQYF TGCAGTGCTGTCCCCCCCGGCAGGGATTACGAGCAGTACTTC
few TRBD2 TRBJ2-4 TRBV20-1 CSAKGLAGGVAKNIQYF TGCAGTGCCAAGGGACTAGCGGGGGGTGTGGCCAAAAACATTCAGTACTTC
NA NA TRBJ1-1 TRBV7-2 CASSLDTQSLEAFF TGTGCCAGCAGCTTAGATACGCAGAGCTTGGAAGCTTTCTTT
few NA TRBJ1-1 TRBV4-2 CATRPGGDTEAFF TGTGCCACCCGACCGGGGGGGGATACTGAAGCTTTCTTT
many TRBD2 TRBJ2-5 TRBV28 CASIGSGGTKETQYF TGTGCCAGCATTGGGAGCGGGGGGACCAAAGAGACCCAGTACTTC
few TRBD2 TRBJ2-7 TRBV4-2 CASSQEVLPQGGYEQYF TGTGCCAGCAGCCAAGAGGTCTTGCCCCAGGGAGGGTACGAGCAGTACTTC
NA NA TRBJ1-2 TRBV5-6 CASSRGRYGYTF TGTGCCAGCAGTCGGGGACGGTATGGCTACACCTTC
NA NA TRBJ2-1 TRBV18 CASSPPLAKSSYNEQFF TGTGCCAGCTCACCACCCCTAGCCAAAAGCTCCTACAATGAGCAGTTCTTC
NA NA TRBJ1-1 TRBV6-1 CASSMRGGTEAFF TGTGCCAGCAGTATGCGGGGGGGCACTGAAGCTTTCTTT
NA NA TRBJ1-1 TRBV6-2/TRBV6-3 CASSPAGGANTEAFF TGTGCCAGCAGTCCCGCCGGCGGGGCCAACACTGAAGCTTTCTTT
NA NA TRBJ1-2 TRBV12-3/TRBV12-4 CASKKNYGYTF TGTGCCAGTAAAAAGAACTATGGCTACACCTTC
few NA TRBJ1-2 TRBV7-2 CASSLDSGYGYTF TGTGCCAGCAGCCTCGACAGTGGCTATGGCTACACCTTC
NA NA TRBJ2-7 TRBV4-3 CASSQDSESYEQYF TGCGCCAGCAGCCAAGATTCGGAATCTTACGAGCAGTACTTC
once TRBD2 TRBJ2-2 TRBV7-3 CASSPSGGLTGELFF TGTGCCAGCAGCCCTAGCGGGGGCCTTACCGGGGAGCTGTTTTTT
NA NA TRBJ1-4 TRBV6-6 CASSPGLRLFF TGTGCCAGCAGTCCAGGACTGCGGCTGTTTTTT
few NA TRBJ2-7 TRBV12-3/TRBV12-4 CASSLADYEQYF TGTGCCAGCAGTTTAGCTGATTACGAGCAGTACTTC
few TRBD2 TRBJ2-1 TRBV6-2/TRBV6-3 CASSYSLAGGREQFF TGTGCCAGCAGTTACTCGCTAGCGGGGGGGCGTGAGCAGTTCTTC
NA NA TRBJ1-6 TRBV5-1 CARTGRGKDNSPLHF TGCGCCAGGACGGGTCGGGGGAAGGATAATTCACCCCTCCACTTT
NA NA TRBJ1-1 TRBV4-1 CASSSRTDPNTEAFF TGCGCCAGCAGCTCTCGGACGGATCCTAACACTGAAGCTTTCTTT